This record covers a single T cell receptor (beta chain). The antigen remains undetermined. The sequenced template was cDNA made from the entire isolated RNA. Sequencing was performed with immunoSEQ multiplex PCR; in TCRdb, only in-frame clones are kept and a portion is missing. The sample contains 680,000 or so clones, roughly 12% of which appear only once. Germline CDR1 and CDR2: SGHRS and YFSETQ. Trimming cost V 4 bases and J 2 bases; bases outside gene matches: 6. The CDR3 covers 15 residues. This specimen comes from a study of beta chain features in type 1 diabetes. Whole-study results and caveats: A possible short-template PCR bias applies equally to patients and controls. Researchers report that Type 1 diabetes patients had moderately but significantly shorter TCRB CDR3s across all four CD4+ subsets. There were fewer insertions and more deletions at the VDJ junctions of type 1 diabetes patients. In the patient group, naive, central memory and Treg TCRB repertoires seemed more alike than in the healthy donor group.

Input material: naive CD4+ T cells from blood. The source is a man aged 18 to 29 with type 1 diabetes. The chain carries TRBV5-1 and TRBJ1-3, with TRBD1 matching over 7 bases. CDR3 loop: CASSGTGEAGNTIYF. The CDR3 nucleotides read TGCGCCAGCAGCGGCACAGGGGAGGCTGGAAACACCATATATTTT.